The 2 T cell receptor beta chains below were found in one sample sequenced in a study of blood T cell repertoires in COVID-19. Clones were read by immunoSEQ multiplex PCR, and TCRdb kept only the in-frame ones, dropping some. Of 150,000 to 180,000 clones listed, 70% to 90% were seen once; the top ten hold 0.63%. Material for sequencing was peripheral blood. The receptors here all came from a man between 60 and 70 years old with COVID-19, enrolled during active disease.

The genes are TRBV5-5 and TRBJ2-5; 9 bases line up with TRBD1. Germline CDR1 SGHKS, CDR2 YYEKEE (reference sequence). Trimming cost V 5 bases and J 5 bases; bases outside gene matches: 19. The CDR3 contains 18 residues. CDR3 loop: CASRGGGTGPRGTETQYF. For the CDR3, the DNA is TGTGCCAGCAGAGGGGGCGGGACAGGGCCGCGCGGGACGGAGACCCAGTACTTC.

The CDR3 DNA reads as TGTGCCAGCAGGCTAGCGGGAGGAAGTAACAATGAGCAGTTCTTC. Its translation is CASRLAGGSNNEQFF. The chain has TRBV7-2 and TRBJ2-1, with 11 nucleotides matching TRBD2. This CDR3 region has 15 residues. J was trimmed by 5 bases and V by 6 bases; bases with no gene match: 6. CDR1 and CDR2 from the germline V gene are SGHTA and FQGNSA.